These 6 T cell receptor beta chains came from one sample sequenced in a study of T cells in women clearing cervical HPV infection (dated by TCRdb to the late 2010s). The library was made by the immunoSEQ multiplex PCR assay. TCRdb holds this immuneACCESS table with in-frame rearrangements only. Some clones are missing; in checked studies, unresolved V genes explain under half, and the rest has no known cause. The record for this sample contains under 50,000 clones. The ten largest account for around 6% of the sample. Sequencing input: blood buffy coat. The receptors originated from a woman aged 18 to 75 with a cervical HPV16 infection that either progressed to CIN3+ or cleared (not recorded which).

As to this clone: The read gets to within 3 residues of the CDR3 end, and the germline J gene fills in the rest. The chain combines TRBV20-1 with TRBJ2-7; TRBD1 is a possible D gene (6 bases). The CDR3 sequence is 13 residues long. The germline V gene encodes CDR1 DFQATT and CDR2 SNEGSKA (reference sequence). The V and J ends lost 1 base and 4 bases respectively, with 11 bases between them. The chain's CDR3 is CSARGTEIYEQYF. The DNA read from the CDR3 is TGCAGTGCTAGAGGGACAGAGATTTACGAG.

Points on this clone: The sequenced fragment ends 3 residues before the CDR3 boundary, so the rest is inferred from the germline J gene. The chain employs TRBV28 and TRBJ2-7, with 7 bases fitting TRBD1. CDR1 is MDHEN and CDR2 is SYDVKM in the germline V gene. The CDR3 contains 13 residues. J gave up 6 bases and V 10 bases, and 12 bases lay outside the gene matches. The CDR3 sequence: CATEDRSTLEQYF. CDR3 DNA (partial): TGTGCCACCGAGGACAGGTCAACCCTCGAG.

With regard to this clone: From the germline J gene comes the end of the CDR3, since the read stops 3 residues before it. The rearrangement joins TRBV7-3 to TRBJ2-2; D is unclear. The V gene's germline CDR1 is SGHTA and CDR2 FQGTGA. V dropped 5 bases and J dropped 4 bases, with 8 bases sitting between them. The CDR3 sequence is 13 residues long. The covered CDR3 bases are TGTGCCAGCAGCCCCCCAGGCACCGGGGAG. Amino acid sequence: CASSPPGTGE. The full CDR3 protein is CASSPPGTGELFF.

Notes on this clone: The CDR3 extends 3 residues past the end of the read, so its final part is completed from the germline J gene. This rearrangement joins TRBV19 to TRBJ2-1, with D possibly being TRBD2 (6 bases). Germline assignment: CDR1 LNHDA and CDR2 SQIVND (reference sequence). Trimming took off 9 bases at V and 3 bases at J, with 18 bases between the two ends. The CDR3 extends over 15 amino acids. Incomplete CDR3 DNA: TGTGCCAGCAAAGTGGGGGTGGGGGGCTACAATGAG. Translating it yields CASKVGVGGYNE. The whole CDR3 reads CASKVGVGGYNEQFF.

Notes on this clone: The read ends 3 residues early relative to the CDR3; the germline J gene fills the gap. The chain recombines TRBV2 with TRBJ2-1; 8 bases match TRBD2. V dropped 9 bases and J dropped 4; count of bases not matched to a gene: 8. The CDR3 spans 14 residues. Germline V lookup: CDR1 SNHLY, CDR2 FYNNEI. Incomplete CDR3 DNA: TGTGCCAGTGGAGCGGGAGATGCTTACAATGAG. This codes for CASGAGDAYNE. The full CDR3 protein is CASGAGDAYNEQFF.

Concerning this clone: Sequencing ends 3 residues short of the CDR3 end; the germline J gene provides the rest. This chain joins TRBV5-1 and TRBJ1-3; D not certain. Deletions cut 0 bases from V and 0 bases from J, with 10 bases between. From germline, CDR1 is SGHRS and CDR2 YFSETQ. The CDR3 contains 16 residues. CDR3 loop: CASSLDGRLSGNTIYF. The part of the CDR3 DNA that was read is TGCGCCAGCAGCTTGGACGGCAGGCTCTCTGGAAACACC. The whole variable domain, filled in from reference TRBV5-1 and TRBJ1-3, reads KAGVTQTPRYLIKTRGQQVTLSCSPISGHRSVSWYQQTPGQGLQFLFEYFSETQRNKGNFPGRFSGRQFSNSRSEMNVSTLELGDSALYLCASSLDGRLSGNTIYFGEGSWLTVV.